This record covers a single T cell receptor beta chain. Antigen: not known. By 5'RACE template switching, TCR cDNA was produced, with a universal primer site and UMIs added in the process. From the 5' RACE reads, TCRdb called clonotypes with MiXCR, one entry per CDR3 protein. Of under 600,000 distinct CDR3 sequences listed, 20% to 25% were seen once; the top ten hold roughly 16%. This specimen belongs to a study of T cells after yellow fever vaccination. Regarding the study as a whole: There was a possibility that FACS-sorted repertoires contained abundant clonotypes contaminating from the bulk population. At about 97% for CD4 and just over 85% for CD8, most primary-vaccination clones showed up again after the booster.

The germline V gene has CDR1 LGHNA and CDR2 YSLEER. This CDR3 is built from 14 residues. The V end lost 3 bases, the J end lost 3 bases, and 9 bases lay between the germline ends. The chain uses TRBV4-3 and TRBJ1-5; D ambiguous. The receptor was isolated from a man aged 18 to 30 who received the YFV17D yellow fever vaccine. This sample comprised PBMCs, obtained 20 to 25 days after the first yellow fever vaccination. CDR3 nucleotide sequence: TGCGCCAGCAGCCAGACACCGACCAATCAGCCCCAGCATTTT. This encodes CASSQTPTNQPQHF.